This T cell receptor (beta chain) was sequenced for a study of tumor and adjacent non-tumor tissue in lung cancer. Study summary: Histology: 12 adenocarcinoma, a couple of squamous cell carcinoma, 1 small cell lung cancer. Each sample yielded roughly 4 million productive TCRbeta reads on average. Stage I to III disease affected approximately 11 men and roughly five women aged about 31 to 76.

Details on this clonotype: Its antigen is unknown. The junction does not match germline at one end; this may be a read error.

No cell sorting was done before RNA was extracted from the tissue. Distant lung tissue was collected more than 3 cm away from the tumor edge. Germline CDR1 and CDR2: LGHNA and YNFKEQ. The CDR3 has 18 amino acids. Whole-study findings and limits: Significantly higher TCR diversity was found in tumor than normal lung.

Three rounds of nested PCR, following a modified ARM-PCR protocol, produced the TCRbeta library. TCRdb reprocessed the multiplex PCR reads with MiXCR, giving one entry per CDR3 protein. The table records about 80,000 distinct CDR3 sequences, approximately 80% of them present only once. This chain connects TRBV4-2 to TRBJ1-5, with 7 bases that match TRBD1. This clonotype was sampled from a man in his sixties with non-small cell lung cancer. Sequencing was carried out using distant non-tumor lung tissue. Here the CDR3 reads CASSQDGEGAIVKQPQHF. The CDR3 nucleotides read TGTGCCAGTAGCCAAGATGGGGAGGGGGCTATAGTGAAACAGCCCCAGCATTTT.